A single sample gave rise to the 16 T cell receptor beta chains below, sequenced in a study of technical replicates of blood from four donors. Clones were read by immunoSEQ multiplex PCR, and TCRdb kept only the in-frame ones, dropping some. The sample lists fewer than 20,000 clones, 86% occurring once. Specimen: PBMCs. All receptors derive from a human donor in good health.

The chain joins TRBV7-8 to TRBJ1-5, with 7 positions matching TRBD1. The V segment lost 3 bases and the J segment 4 bases; nucleotides outside the gene matches: 12. This CDR3 is built from 17 residues. Germline-derived CDR1 and CDR2 are SGHVS and FQNEAQ. CDR3 sequence reads: CASSLDYPGQRNQPQHF. The CDR3 DNA sequence: TGTGCCAGCAGCTTGGACTATCCGGGACAGAGAAATCAGCCCCAGCATTTT.

This chain joins TRBV28 and TRBJ2-2, with 8 nucleotides matching TRBD1. This CDR3 is built from 16 residues. With V trimmed by 6 bases and J by 3 bases, 9 bases remained unmatched. In germline, CDR1 is MDHEN, CDR2 SYDVKM. CDR3 amino acids: CASSARTGRHTGELFF. The CDR3 region has the DNA TGTGCCAGCAGCGCCAGGACAGGGCGTCACACCGGGGAGCTGTTTTTT.

The CDR3 nucleotides are TGCGCCAGCAGCTTACAGGGGGGAAGCAATCAGCCCCAGCATTTT. This codes for CASSLQGGSNQPQHF. The chain combines TRBV5-1 with TRBJ1-5; TRBD1 matches 8 bases. The CDR3 has 15 amino acids. V lost 2 bases to trimming and J lost 1 base; unmatched junction nucleotides: 2. Germline-derived CDR1 and CDR2 are SGHRS and YFSETQ.

The chain combines TRBV10-3 with TRBJ2-1; the match to TRBD2 covers 11 bases. CDR3 length: 16 amino acids. V lost 3 bases to trimming and J lost 7 bases; unmatched junction nucleotides: 8. CDR1 and CDR2 (germline): ENHRY, SYGVKD. The CDR3 region has the DNA TGTGCCATCAGTGAAGGGGTGACTAGCGGGATTAATGAGCAGTTCTTC. It encodes CAISEGVTSGINEQFF.

J is TRBJ1-5 and V is TRBV11-2; 8 bases match TRBD1. V gave up 5 bases and J gave up 3 bases; unmatched junction bases: 9. The CDR3 spans 16 residues. Germline-derived CDR1 and CDR2 are SGHAT and FQNNGV. CDR3 coding DNA: TGTGCCAGCAGCCCCTGGACAGGGCACACCAATCAGCCCCAGCATTTT. Amino acids: CASSPWTGHTNQPQHF.

V usage is TRBV6-4 and J usage is TRBJ2-1; D perhaps matches TRBD1 (5 bases). In germline, CDR1 is MRHNA, CDR2 SNTAGT. The CDR3 totals 15 residues. V gave up 3 bases and J gave up 7 bases, with 16 bases separating them. Here the CDR3 DNA reads TGTGCCAGCAGTGAAGGGGCAGGGTCGTCAAATGAGCAGTTCTTC. Translated: CASSEGAGSSNEQFF.

The rearrangement links TRBV5-1 to TRBJ2-7; 8 bases are shared with TRBD1. Germline V gene sequence: CDR1 SGHRS, CDR2 YFSETQ. CDR3 length: 14 residues. V was clipped by 4 bases and J by 5 bases; unmatched bases: 8. The CDR3 loop reads CASSPDRGRNEQYF. CDR3 in DNA: TGCGCCAGCAGCCCCGACAGGGGCCGGAACGAGCAGTACTTC.

The chain couples TRBV4-1 to TRBJ2-3; 9 nucleotides match TRBD1. This CDR3 has 16 amino acids. The germline CDR1 and CDR2 sequences are MGHRA and YSYEKL. The V and J ends lost 1 base and 4 bases, in that order; junction bases with no gene match: 6. CDR3 in amino acids: CASSQGGQGRADTQYF. In DNA form, the CDR3 reads TGCGCCAGCAGCCAAGGGGGACAGGGTAGGGCAGATACGCAGTATTTT.

This sequence joins TRBV19 and TRBJ1-2; 9 bases match TRBD1. Trimming removed 4 bases from V and 8 bases from J; junction bases left unmatched: 11. CDR1 is LNHDA and CDR2 is SQIVND in the germline V gene (reference sequence). The CDR3 loop spans 15 amino acids. CDR3 in amino acids: CASSRGWTGVRGYTF. The CDR3 DNA reads as TGTGCCAGTAGTAGAGGGTGGACAGGGGTTCGCGGCTACACCTTC.

This clone was seen just once. The chain combines TRBV28 with TRBJ2-2; TRBD1 matches 11 bases. Germline loops: CDR1 MDHEN, CDR2 SYDVKM. The CDR3 sequence is 16 residues long. J lost 7 bases, V lost 5 bases, and 9 bases had no gene match. CDR3: CASSTPDRGRIGELFF. CDR3 DNA sequence: TGTGCCAGCAGTACCCCGGACAGGGGGCGCATCGGGGAGCTGTTTTTT. The variable domain in full, completed from reference TRBV28 and TRBJ2-2, reads DVKVTQSSRYLVKRTGEKVFLECVQDMDHENMFWYRQDPGLGLRLIYFSYDVKMKEKGDIPEGYSVSREKKERFSLILESASTNQTSMYLCASSTPDRGRIGELFFGEGSRLTVL.

V and J are TRBV30 and TRBJ1-1, with 8 bases that match TRBD1. CDR3 length: 16 residues. Germline lookup yields CDR1 GTSNPN and CDR2 SVGIG (reference sequence). J was trimmed by 1 base and V by 6 bases; bases with no gene match: 13. The CDR3 DNA follows: TGTGCCTGCACGGACAGGGTAAAGTTTAGGAACACTGAAGCTTTCTTT. This gives the protein CACTDRVKFRNTEAFF.

In its sample, this clone was seen a few times. The chain has TRBV27 and TRBJ2-7, with 7 bases fitting TRBD2. The CDR3 is 15 residues long. In germline, CDR1 is MNHEY, CDR2 SMNVEV (reference sequence). The junction had 6 bases not matched to a gene; V was cut back by 4 bases and J by 0 bases. Here the CDR3 reads CASSWSGMSSYEQYF. In nucleotides, the CDR3 is TGTGCCAGCAGTTGGAGCGGGATGAGCTCCTACGAGCAGTACTTC.

The chain is built from TRBV5-1 and TRBJ2-7; 7 nucleotides agree with TRBD1. Per the germline V gene, CDR1 is SGHRS and CDR2 is YFSETQ. With V trimmed by 5 bases and J by 0 bases, 11 bases remained unmatched. This CDR3 has 16 amino acids. CDR3 loop: CASRKSAQGSSYEQYF. CDR3 sequence (DNA): TGCGCCAGCAGAAAGTCAGCACAGGGGAGCTCCTACGAGCAGTACTTC.

This sequence joins TRBV5-1 and TRBJ1-1; D is unclear. Looked up from germline, CDR1 is SGHRS and CDR2 is YFSETQ. V lost 1 base to trimming and J lost 4 bases, with 14 bases between them. The CDR3 is made up of 15 amino acids. CDR3 amino acids: CASSLLPTSGTEAFF. The CDR3 DNA is TGCGCCAGCAGCTTGCTCCCGACGAGCGGCACTGAAGCTTTCTTT.

The V and J genes are TRBV7-9 and TRBJ1-2; D call uncertain. Germline lookup yields CDR1 SEHNR and CDR2 FQNEAQ (reference sequence). This CDR3 spans 12 amino acids. Trimming left V 5 bases short and J 4 bases short, with 8 bases between. DNA for the CDR3: TGTGCCAGCAGCCGCGGGAGCTATGGCTACACCTTC. Encoded protein: CASSRGSYGYTF.

V and J are TRBV6-5 and TRBJ2-7; D is possibly TRBD2 (5 bases). Trimming pared 5 bases from V and 4 bases from J, leaving 18 bases between. The germline CDR1 and CDR2 sequences are MNHEY and SVGAGI. The CDR3 is 15 residues long. CDR3 nucleotides: TGTGCCAGCAGTACCTATGGCCCGGGATCGTACGAGCAGTACTTC. Amino acids: CASSTYGPGSYEQYF.